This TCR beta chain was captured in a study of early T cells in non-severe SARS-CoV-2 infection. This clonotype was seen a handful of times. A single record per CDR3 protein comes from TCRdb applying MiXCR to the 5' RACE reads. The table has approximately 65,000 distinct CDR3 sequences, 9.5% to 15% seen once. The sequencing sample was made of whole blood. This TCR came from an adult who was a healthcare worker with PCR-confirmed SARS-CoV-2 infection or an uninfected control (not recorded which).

The CDR3 nucleotides read TGTGCCAGCAGTTTATCACACACCGAGGTCTACACCTTC. Protein sequence: CASSLSHTEVYTF. The chain is built from TRBV27 and TRBJ1-2, with unresolved D. Trimming cost V 0 bases and J 10 bases, with 12 bases left between them. CDR1 and CDR2 (germline): MNHEY, SMNVEV (reference sequence). The CDR3 consists of 13 residues.